Shown below are 24 T cell receptor beta chains from a single sample sequenced in a study of response to subunit inactivated influenza vaccine. Each CDR3 protein is one row after TCRdb ran MiXCR on the RT-PCR reads. Of hundreds of thousands of distinct CDR3 sequences listed, around 25% were seen once; the top ten hold 1.9%. The sequencing used CD4+ T cells sorted from PBMCs, collected about 5 days after vaccination. Every receptor here comes from a man in his fifties who received an inactivated influenza vaccine.

This clonotype was seen a handful of times. This chain uses TRBV20-1 with TRBJ2-1, with a possible D match to TRBD2 (6 bases). V was trimmed by 6 bases and J by 8 bases, leaving 20 bases between them. The CDR3 extends over 14 amino acids. Germline CDR1 is DFQATT and CDR2 is SNEGSKA (reference sequence). Here the CDR3 reads CSATGTRGEDEQFF. The CDR3 nucleotides are TGCAGTGCGACCGGGACCCGCGGGGAGGATGAGCAGTTCTTC.

In its sample, this clonotype was seen many times. The chain has TRBV5-1 and TRBJ2-3, with a possible D match to TRBD1 (5 bases). This CDR3 region has 15 residues. Between the trimmed V and J ends, which lost 0 bases and 2 bases, there was a span of 10 bases. Per the germline V gene, CDR1 is SGHRS and CDR2 is YFSETQ. CDR3 bases: TGCGCCAGCAGCTTGGCAGGGAAAGTCACAGATACGCAGTATTTT. Residues: CASSLAGKVTDTQYF. Variable domain in full (rest from reference TRBV5-1 and TRBJ2-3): KAGVTQTPRYLIKTRGQQVTLSCSPISGHRSVSWYQQTPGQGLQFLFEYFSETQRNKGNFPGRFSGRQFSNSRSEMNVSTLELGDSALYLCASSLAGKVTDTQYFGPGTRLTVL.

This clonotype was detected only a few times. The chain carries TRBV20-1 and TRBJ2-7, with D unresolved. V dropped 6 bases and J dropped 0 bases, with 15 bases sitting between them. Germline values: CDR1 DFQATT, CDR2 SNEGSKA (reference sequence). CDR3 length equals 14 residues. The CDR3 coding sequence is TGCAGTGCAGCGACGGTGCCGAGCTCCTACGAGCAGTACTTC. Translating gives CSAATVPSSYEQYF.

This chain uses TRBV5-1 with TRBJ2-2, with TRBD1 identical over 9 bases. CDR1 SGHRS and CDR2 YFSETQ come from the germline V gene. The CDR3 loop spans 14 amino acids. The ends lost 5 bases at V and 8 bases at J; junction bases unmatched: 7. Here the CDR3 reads CASRTGQGSGELFF. CDR3 DNA sequence: TGCGCCAGCAGGACGGGACAGGGTTCGGGGGAGCTGTTTTTT. Based on the CDR3 plus reference TRBV5-1 and TRBJ2-2, the full variable domain is KAGVTQTPRYLIKTRGQQVTLSCSPISGHRSVSWYQQTPGQGLQFLFEYFSETQRNKGNFPGRFSGRQFSNSRSEMNVSTLELGDSALYLCASRTGQGSGELFFGEGSRLTVL.

The rearrangement links TRBV3-1 to TRBJ2-1, with 9 bases matching TRBD2. The CDR3 contains 16 residues. The V segment lost 1 base and the J segment 10 bases; nucleotides outside the gene matches: 11. CDR1 LGHDT and CDR2 YNNKEL come from the germline V gene (reference sequence). CDR3 in DNA: TGTGCCAGCAGCCAAGGGGGCGGCGGGAGGGCCGGAGAGCAGTTCTTC. The encoded protein is CASSQGGGGRAGEQFF.

The chain links TRBV12-3 or TRBV12-4 to TRBJ2-4; 10 nucleotides line up with TRBD2. The CDR3 covers 14 residues. Trimming took 7 bases from V and 9 from J; bases not matched to a gene: 9. The CDR3 here is CASTTAGGPGIQYF. Written as DNA, the CDR3 is TGTGCCAGCACTACAGCGGGGGGGCCCGGCATTCAGTACTTC.

Many counts were recorded for this clonotype. V and J are TRBV7-8 and TRBJ2-5; TRBD1 matches at 7 bases. This CDR3 is 15 amino acids long. The germline CDR1 and CDR2 sequences are SGHVS and FQNEAQ. The ends lost 5 bases at V and 0 bases at J; junction bases unmatched: 6. The CDR3 bases are TGTGCCAGCAGCATGCAACAGGGGTACCAAGAGACCCAGTACTTC. Amino acids: CASSMQQGYQETQYF.

This clonotype has just a few counts. The V and J genes are TRBV7-9 and TRBJ2-5; the D is unclear. The CDR3 is 13 residues long. Germline CDR1 SEHNR, CDR2 FQNEAQ (reference sequence). The V end was cut by 6 bases, the J end by 5 bases, with 13 bases between. The DNA for the CDR3 is TGTGCCAGCAGTTCCCAGGACGATGAGACCCAGTACTTC. As protein: CASSSQDDETQYF.

The gene calls are TRBV5-1 and TRBJ1-3; a possible D gene is TRBD1 (6 bases). This CDR3 spans 13 amino acids. Trimming stripped 5 bases from V and 2 bases from J, with 8 bases between. Germline assignment: CDR1 SGHRS and CDR2 YFSETQ. The DNA for the CDR3 is TGCGCCAGCAGTGGACAGACTGGAAACACCATATATTTT. Its protein product is CASSGQTGNTIYF. Using reference TRBV5-1 and TRBJ1-3 for the parts outside the CDR3, the full variable domain is KAGVTQTPRYLIKTRGQQVTLSCSPISGHRSVSWYQQTPGQGLQFLFEYFSETQRNKGNFPGRFSGRQFSNSRSEMNVSTLELGDSALYLCASSGQTGNTIYFGEGSWLTVV.

The chain links TRBV4-1 to TRBJ2-1; TRBD2 agrees at 8 bases. Looked up from germline, CDR1 is MGHRA and CDR2 is YSYEKL. The CDR3 has 16 amino acids. Unmatched junction bases numbered 10, after V lost 1 base and J lost 8 bases. The DNA for the CDR3 is TGCGCCAGCAGCCAAGTCGGGGGGGCGCGTTCATATGAGCAGTTCTTC. Residues: CASSQVGGARSYEQFF.

The chain links TRBV9 to TRBJ2-5; the D gene is possibly TRBD1 (5 bases). The CDR3 extends over 16 amino acids. Deletions cut 3 bases from V and 1 base from J, with 16 bases between. Germline-derived CDR1 and CDR2 are SGDLS and YYNGEE. The CDR3 region has the DNA TGTGCCAGCAGCGGGACATCTTATGGGTTCCAAGAGACCCAGTACTTC. Translation: CASSGTSYGFQETQYF.

Written as DNA, the CDR3 is TGTGCCAGCAGTCCTGCAGTTTCGACAACTAACTATGGCTACACCTTC. This sequence encodes CASSPAVSTTNYGYTF. The V gene is TRBV6-2 or TRBV6-3, the J gene TRBJ1-2; no definite D call. CDR1 MNHEY and CDR2 SVGEGT come from the germline V gene. CDR3 length: 16 residues. Trimming cost V 5 bases and J 0 bases, with 16 bases left between them.

This clonotype was detected only a few times. The genes are TRBV29-1 and TRBJ1-1, with unresolved D. The CDR3 is 14 residues long. The V end lost 3 bases, the J end lost 6 bases, and 17 bases lay between the germline ends. Per germline, CDR1 SQVTM and CDR2 ANQGSEA. The CDR3 region is CSVDTRLEGAEAFF. The DNA for the CDR3 is TGCAGCGTTGACACTCGGTTGGAGGGCGCTGAAGCTTTCTTT.

This clonotype has just a few counts. The chain recombines TRBV3-1 with TRBJ2-7; TRBD2 matches 9 bases. The length of the CDR3 is 18 residues. J was trimmed by 5 bases and V by 0 bases; bases with no gene match: 14. The germline gives CDR1 LGHDT, CDR2 YNNKEL (reference sequence). CDR3 coding DNA: TGTGCCAGCAGCCAAGAACTGACTGCTAGCGGGAAATCGGACGAGCAGTACTTC. Translating gives CASSQELTASGKSDEQYF.

This chain connects TRBV20-1 to TRBJ1-5; TRBD1 is a possible D gene (5 bases). The CDR3 runs 15 residues. Germline values: CDR1 DFQATT, CDR2 SNEGSKA (reference sequence). V shed 3 bases and J shed 1 base, with 13 bases lying between them. CDR3 amino acids: CSASPRRDSNQPQHF. In DNA, the CDR3 is TGCAGTGCTAGCCCAAGGCGGGACAGCAATCAGCCCCAGCATTTT.

This clonotype turned up a few times. This chain connects TRBV6-2 or TRBV6-3 to TRBJ2-2; TRBD2 aligns across 11 bases. V dropped 0 bases and J dropped 7; count of bases not matched to a gene: 4. Looked up from germline, CDR1 is MNHEY and CDR2 is SVGEGT. The CDR3 extends over 16 amino acids. CDR3 amino acids: CASSYSASGRIGELFF. The CDR3 DNA is TGTGCCAGCAGTTACTCGGCTAGCGGGAGGATCGGGGAGCTGTTTTTT.

This chain links TRBV5-6 with TRBJ2-2; TRBD2 might be the D (5 bases). V was cut by 1 base and J by 9 bases, with 13 bases left in between. Germline V gene sequence: CDR1 SGHDT, CDR2 YYEEEE. The length of the CDR3 is 14 residues. DNA for the CDR3: TGTGCCAGCAGCTTGCGGGAATTCGGACGGGAGCTGTTTTTT. Protein: CASSLREFGRELFF.

The V call is TRBV4-3, the J call TRBJ2-3; 8 positions agree with TRBD2. Germline V lookup: CDR1 LGHNA, CDR2 YSLEER. V shed 1 base and J 3 bases; nucleotides not matched to a gene: 3. This CDR3 contains 15 residues. The CDR3 DNA reads TGCGCCAGCAGCCAAGGCGGGGGGATAACAGATACGCAGTATTTT. Protein product: CASSQGGGITDTQYF.

This sequence joins TRBV11-3 and TRBJ1-6; TRBD1 aligns across 8 bases. In germline, CDR1 is SGHNT, CDR2 YENEEA. The CDR3 length is 13 residues. After removal of 5 bases from V and 8 bases from J, the junction contained 2 bases not matched to a gene. This chain's CDR3 is CASSPDRDSPLHF. The CDR3 DNA reads as TGTGCCAGCAGCCCGGACAGGGATTCACCCCTCCACTTT.

Only a few counts were recorded for this clonotype. The chain joins TRBV7-2 to TRBJ2-3, with 10 bases that match TRBD2. The CDR3 extends over 16 amino acids. Trimming removed 5 bases from V and 4 bases from J; junction bases left unmatched: 9. Germline V gene lookup returns CDR1 SGHTA and CDR2 FQGNSA. The CDR3 sequence is CASSIASGRGADTQYF. Here the CDR3 DNA reads TGTGCCAGCAGCATTGCTAGCGGGAGAGGGGCAGATACGCAGTATTTT.

This clonotype was seen only a few times. The J gene is TRBJ1-1, the V gene TRBV11-2; D might be TRBD1 (5 bases). The CDR3 sequence is 14 residues long. Trimming pared 3 bases from V and 3 bases from J, leaving 11 bases between. Germline V gene lookup returns CDR1 SGHAT and CDR2 FQNNGV. CDR3 region: CASSLGTVYTEAFF. The CDR3 coding sequence is TGTGCCAGCAGCTTGGGGACGGTGTACACTGAAGCTTTCTTT.

CDR3 sequence reads: CASSLGVGRSSYEQYF. The CDR3 nucleotides are TGTGCCAGCAGCTTGGGGGTCGGGAGGTCATCCTACGAGCAGTACTTC. J is TRBJ2-7 and V is TRBV5-5; 7 positions agree with TRBD2. This CDR3 contains 16 residues. The germline CDR1 and CDR2 sequences are SGHKS and YYEKEE (reference sequence). The V and J ends lost 0 bases and 1 base, in that order; junction bases with no gene match: 7.

This clonotype was picked up a small number of times. This may stem from a read error, because a much larger clone lies one nucleotide away. This chain connects TRBV7-2 to TRBJ2-3; no definite D call. The CDR3 covers 14 residues. V was shortened by 5 bases and J by 0 bases, with 9 bases between the two germline ends. Germline CDR1 and CDR2: SGHTA and FQGNSA. The CDR3 is CASSPMRSTDTQYF. The CDR3 nucleotides read TGTGCCAGCAGCCCCATGAGGAGCACAGATACGCAGTATTTT.

This clonotype was seen at least ten times. The junction and the germline gene differ at one end; a read error may be behind it. The rearrangement joins TRBV12-3 or TRBV12-4 to TRBJ1-5, with D unclear. This CDR3 spans 14 amino acids. The CDR3 bases are TGTGCCAGCAGCTTAGCAGGACGCAATCAGCCCCAGCATTTT. It specifies CASSLAGRNQPQHF.